What follows are 32 T cell receptor beta chains derived from one specimen sequenced in a study of T cell responses to AZD1222 COVID-19 vaccine. Clones were read by immunoSEQ multiplex PCR, and TCRdb kept only the in-frame ones, dropping some. The repertoire holds about 120,000 clones, with 88% as singletons. Material: peripheral blood, obtained on day 0 of AZD1222 vaccination. All receptors derive from an adult in good health.

The V and J genes are TRBV4-2 and TRBJ2-7; 15 bases fit TRBD2. Losses at the gene ends were 3 bases for V and 6 bases for J; bases not matched to a gene: 9. Germline-derived CDR1 and CDR2 are LGHNA and YNFKEQ. This CDR3 has 17 amino acids. CDR3 sequence reads: CASSQGTSGGTSGEQYF. CDR3 coding DNA: TGTGCCAGCAGCCAGGGGACTAGCGGGGGGACCTCTGGCGAGCAGTACTTC.

This CDR3 is CSVEVGVSYEQYF. CDR3 sequence (DNA): TGCAGCGTTGAGGTGGGGGTCTCCTACGAGCAGTACTTC. The chain has TRBV29-1 and TRBJ2-7; D assignment may be TRBD1 or TRBD2 (5 bases each). This CDR3 is 13 amino acids long. Germline V lookup: CDR1 SQVTM, CDR2 ANQGSEA. V dropped 3 bases and J dropped 0 bases, with 9 bases sitting between them.

This chain connects TRBV4-2 to TRBJ1-1; 8 nucleotides match TRBD1. The CDR3 spans 16 residues. The V and J ends lost 4 bases and 2 bases, in that order; junction bases with no gene match: 9. The germline CDR1 and CDR2 sequences are LGHNA and YNFKEQ. For the CDR3, the DNA is TGTGCCAGCAGCCCCCGAGGGACAGGTCTTAACACTGAAGCTTTCTTT. Protein: CASSPRGTGLNTEAFF.

This chain joins TRBV3-1 (or the pseudogene TRBV3-2) and TRBJ1-2; the match to TRBD1 covers 8 bases. The V gene end was trimmed by 3 bases and the J gene end by 5 bases; junction bases not matched to a gene: 5. CDR3 length: 14 residues. Germline CDR1 and CDR2: LGHDT and YNNKEL (reference sequence). The DNA of the CDR3 is TGTGCCAGCAGCCACCACCGGGACAGGTATGGCTACACCTTC. This sequence encodes CASSHHRDRYGYTF.

In its sample, this clone was seen a few times. This chain uses TRBV27 with TRBJ1-6; D not certain. V was cut by 6 bases and J by 7 bases, with 16 bases left in between. Germline CDR1 and CDR2: MNHEY and SMNVEV (reference sequence). The CDR3 has 15 amino acids. CDR3 region: CASSPGEGRNSPLHF. CDR3 bases: TGTGCCAGCAGCCCCGGTGAGGGTAGGAATTCACCCCTCCACTTT.

The chain combines TRBV2 with TRBJ1-2; D gene ambiguous. The V and J ends lost 3 bases and 5 bases respectively, with 10 bases between them. Germline CDR1 SNHLY, CDR2 FYNNEI. The CDR3 loop spans 13 amino acids. Here the CDR3 reads CASSDLKEYGYTF. DNA of the CDR3: TGTGCCAGCAGTGACTTGAAGGAGTATGGCTACACCTTC.

CDR3 loop: CASSQGDTGTGRSPLHF. CDR3 nucleotide sequence: TGCGCCAGCAGCCAAGGGGACACCGGGACCGGGCGTTCACCCCTCCACTTT. V gene TRBV4-1 combines with J gene TRBJ1-6; D may be TRBD1 (6 bases). Trimming shortened V by 1 base and J by 9 bases, and 19 bases separated the two germline ends. The CDR3 runs 17 residues. Germline CDR1 MGHRA, CDR2 YSYEKL.

The CDR3: CASSLSVNYGYTF. In DNA, the CDR3 is TGTGCCAGCAGTTTATCCGTTAACTATGGCTACACCTTC. The rearrangement joins TRBV27 to TRBJ1-2; D ambiguous. Trimming removed 0 bases from V and 1 base from J, with 3 bases in between. There are 13 residues in the CDR3. Germline V gene data show CDR1 as MNHEY and CDR2 as SMNVEV (reference sequence).

This chain connects TRBV5-1 to TRBJ2-7, with a possible D match to TRBD1 (5 bases). CDR1 and CDR2 from the germline V gene are SGHRS and YFSETQ. The CDR3 has 14 residues. V was shortened by 4 bases and J by 0 bases, with 11 bases between the two germline ends. The CDR3 sequence is CASSHQGSSYEQYF. The CDR3 DNA reads TGCGCCAGCAGCCACCAGGGAAGCTCCTACGAGCAGTACTTC.

The chain recombines TRBV11-2 with TRBJ1-4, with TRBD1 matching 7 bases. The CDR3 consists of 16 residues. CDR1 and CDR2 from the germline V gene are SGHAT and FQNNGV. Losses at the gene ends were 5 bases for V and 1 base for J; bases not matched to a gene: 7. The CDR3 nucleotides are TGTGCCAGCAGCGACAGGGAGATGGTAACTAATGAAAAACTGTTTTTT. Translated: CASSDREMVTNEKLFF.

The chain uses TRBV2 and TRBJ2-3; a weak D match, TRBD1 (6 bases). The ends were cut back, 3 bases at V and 4 bases at J, with 17 bases in the middle. The germline V gene encodes CDR1 SNHLY and CDR2 FYNNEI. The CDR3 runs 16 residues. The CDR3 nucleotides read TGTGCCAGCAGTGACGTTTTAGGGGGATGGCCAGATACGCAGTATTTT. The encoded protein is CASSDVLGGWPDTQYF.

This rearrangement joins TRBV25-1 to TRBJ1-1; a possible D gene is TRBD1 (6 bases). The CDR3 has 15 residues. CDR1 and CDR2 (germline): MGHDK, SYGVNS. The V end lost 3 bases, the J end lost 4 bases, and 15 bases lay between the germline ends. CDR3 nucleotides: TGTGCCAGCAGTGACAACAGGCCGACAGGCACTGAAGCTTTCTTT. Its translation: CASSDNRPTGTEAFF.

The gene calls are TRBV5-1 and TRBJ2-2; D tentatively reads TRBD1 or TRBD2 (5 bases each). This CDR3 has 14 amino acids. Germline V gene lookup returns CDR1 SGHRS and CDR2 YFSETQ. Trimming pared 0 bases from V and 4 bases from J, leaving 7 bases between. The CDR3 spells CASSLVRGTGELFF. Written as DNA, the CDR3 is TGCGCCAGCAGCTTGGTGAGGGGCACCGGGGAGCTGTTTTTT.

The J gene is TRBJ1-6, the V gene TRBV18; D possibly corresponds to TRBD1 (5 bases). The CDR3 loop spans 16 amino acids. The V end lost 6 bases, the J end lost 3 bases, and 15 bases lay between the germline ends. Germline assignment: CDR1 KGHSH and CDR2 LQKENI. In DNA, the CDR3 is TGTGCCAGCTCCCCGACGAGGGGAAACTATAATTCACCCCTCCACTTT. It yields the protein CASSPTRGNYNSPLHF.

The chain couples TRBV20-1 to TRBJ1-2; D gene uncertain. CDR1 is DFQATT, CDR2 SNEGSKA, per germline (reference sequence). The CDR3 sequence is 11 residues long. Trimming removed 3 bases from V and 7 bases from J, with 9 bases in between. CDR3 sequence (DNA): TGCAGTGCTAGTTGGGTGTTTGGCTACACCTTC. Translated: CSASWVFGYTF.

This sequence joins TRBV24-1 and TRBJ2-1; the match to TRBD2 covers 15 bases. V shed 5 bases, J shed 8 bases, and the junction held 6 bases outside the gene matches. The germline V gene encodes CDR1 KGHDR and CDR2 SFDVKD. This CDR3 spans 16 amino acids. CDR3: CATSASGLAGGDEQFF. In DNA, the CDR3 is TGTGCCACCAGTGCCTCGGGACTAGCGGGGGGCGATGAGCAGTTCTTC.

The chain links TRBV7-2 to TRBJ2-7, with D uncertain. CDR3 length equals 15 residues. Trimming stripped 5 bases from V and 2 bases from J, with 16 bases between. Per the germline V gene, CDR1 is SGHTA and CDR2 is FQGNSA. The CDR3 coding sequence is TGTGCCAGCAGCCCCTCGGACCTACCCGCCTACGAGCAGTACTTC. Protein product: CASSPSDLPAYEQYF. Drawing the rest from reference TRBV7-2 and TRBJ2-7, the complete variable domain is GAGVSQSPSNKVTEKGKDVELRCDPISGHTALYWYRQSLGQGLEFLIYFQGNSAPDKSGLPSDRFSAERTGGSVSTLTIQRTQQEDSAVYLCASSPSDLPAYEQYFGPGTRLTVT.

The V gene is TRBV9, the J gene TRBJ2-3; 7 positions match TRBD2. The CDR3 sequence is 15 residues long. Germline V gene lookup returns CDR1 SGDLS and CDR2 YYNGEE. The V segment lost 4 bases and the J segment 4 bases; nucleotides outside the gene matches: 9. The CDR3 DNA reads as TGTGCCAGCAGCCCGAGAGGGGCGGGGGCAGATACGCAGTATTTT. Its protein product is CASSPRGAGADTQYF.

The rearrangement links TRBV5-1 to TRBJ2-7; D unresolved. V dropped 1 base and J dropped 3 bases, with 11 bases sitting between them. The length of the CDR3 is 14 residues. CDR1 SGHRS and CDR2 YFSETQ come from the germline V gene. CDR3 amino acids: CASSLQVSNYEQYF. In nucleotides, the CDR3 is TGCGCCAGCAGCTTGCAAGTATCGAACTACGAGCAGTACTTC.

The chain has TRBV6-5 and TRBJ1-2; D is uncertain. Germline V gene sequence: CDR1 MNHEY, CDR2 SVGAGI. With 8 bases removed from V and 7 bases from J, the gap between germline ends came to 17 bases. This CDR3 has 13 residues. The CDR3, as DNA: TGTGCCAGCTGTCGTCGACGGACCGTTGGCTACACCTTC. This encodes CASCRRRTVGYTF.

This chain links TRBV5-1 with TRBJ1-6, with D tentatively TRBD1 (6 bases). The CDR3 runs 16 residues. Germline V gives CDR1 SGHRS, CDR2 YFSETQ. Trimming removed 0 bases at V and 9 bases at J, with 16 bases between. In DNA form, the CDR3 reads TGCGCCAGCAGCTTGGAGGACAGTTCTCAGGGTTCACCCCTCCACTTT. Protein sequence: CASSLEDSSQGSPLHF.

V and J are TRBV29-1 and TRBJ2-3; 15 nucleotides align to TRBD2. Germline V gene data show CDR1 as SQVTM and CDR2 as ANQGSEA. This CDR3 is 17 amino acids long. Trimming removed 1 base from V and 4 bases from J; junction bases left unmatched: 6. CDR3: CSVEVEGLAGGPDTQYF. The CDR3 DNA sequence: TGCAGCGTTGAAGTTGAGGGACTAGCGGGGGGTCCAGATACGCAGTATTTT.

V usage is TRBV6-5 and J usage is TRBJ2-7; TRBD1 matches 7 bases. Germline-derived CDR1 and CDR2 are MNHEY and SVGAGI. Trimming removed 6 bases from V and 6 bases from J; junction bases left unmatched: 5. This CDR3 comprises 12 residues. CDR3 DNA: TGTGCCAGCAGCACTACAGGGGCCGAGCAGTACTTC. Amino acid sequence: CASSTTGAEQYF.

The chain's CDR3 is CASSLAAGGFAGNTIYF. In nucleotides, the CDR3 is TGCGCCAGCAGCTTGGCGGCAGGGGGCTTTGCTGGAAACACCATATATTTT. This sequence joins TRBV5-1 and TRBJ1-3; 8 positions agree with TRBD1. The CDR3 consists of 17 residues. The V gene end was trimmed by 0 bases and the J gene end by 2 bases; junction bases not matched to a gene: 7. Germline V CDR1 and CDR2: SGHRS, YFSETQ.

V and J are TRBV7-2 and TRBJ2-5, with a weak D call TRBD2 (5 bases). The CDR3 contains 15 residues. Germline CDR1 SGHTA, CDR2 FQGNSA. Trimming took off 4 bases at V and 4 bases at J, with 16 bases between the two ends. The CDR3 region has the DNA TGTGCCAGCAGCTCCCCTCTAGGGAGTCGAGAGACCCAGTACTTC. It specifies CASSSPLGSRETQYF.

V and J are TRBV6-2 or TRBV6-3 and TRBJ1-5, with D perhaps matching TRBD1 (5 bases). V was shortened by 7 bases and J by 3 bases, with 16 bases between the two germline ends. The germline V gene encodes CDR1 MNHEY and CDR2 SVGEGT. CDR3 size: 15 residues. The CDR3 loop reads CASTPAGGINQPQHF. In DNA form, the CDR3 reads TGTGCCAGCACCCCGGCGGGGGGGATCAATCAGCCCCAGCATTTT.

In this sample, this clone turned up once. This chain connects TRBV6-5 to TRBJ1-5, with D possibly matching TRBD1 (6 bases). V was pared by 5 bases and J by 7 bases, with 18 bases between. This CDR3 has 15 residues. Germline V gene lookup returns CDR1 MNHEY and CDR2 SVGAGI. The CDR3: CASSPTLQGWQPQHF. Written as DNA, the CDR3 is TGTGCCAGCAGTCCTACCCTACAGGGTTGGCAGCCCCAGCATTTT.

The J gene is TRBJ1-2, the V gene TRBV6-1; no definite D call. The germline V gene encodes CDR1 MNHNS and CDR2 SASEGT. This CDR3 contains 13 residues. V lost 2 bases to trimming and J lost 4 bases, with 8 bases between them. CDR3 DNA: TGTGCCAGCAGTGAACTCGGTCTCTATGGCTACACCTTC. It yields the protein CASSELGLYGYTF.

The J gene is TRBJ1-2, the V gene TRBV19; TRBD1 matches 8 bases. CDR1 is LNHDA and CDR2 is SQIVND in the germline V gene (reference sequence). This CDR3 has 14 residues. Trimming took 8 bases from V and 4 from J; bases not matched to a gene: 9. In DNA form, the CDR3 reads TGTGCCAGTTCCAGGACAGGGCAGGCCTATGGCTACACCTTC. Protein sequence: CASSRTGQAYGYTF.

This clone was seen a few times. The V call is TRBV7-9, the J call TRBJ1-2, with D hard to call. CDR3 length: 12 residues. V was pared by 5 bases and J by 8 bases, with 12 bases between. Germline-derived CDR1 and CDR2 are SEHNR and FQNEAQ (reference sequence). Written as DNA, the CDR3 is TGTGCCAGCAGCGACAACATAGGCGGCTACACCTTC. It translates to CASSDNIGGYTF.

The chain carries TRBV6-5 and TRBJ1-4; D is possibly TRBD1 (5 bases). Between the trimmed V and J ends, which lost 8 bases and 0 bases, there was a span of 10 bases. There are 14 residues in the CDR3. Germline V CDR1 and CDR2: MNHEY, SVGAGI. This chain's CDR3 is CASRPTATNEKLFF. For the CDR3, the DNA is TGTGCCAGCCGACCGACAGCAACTAATGAAAAACTGTTTTTT.

The rearrangement joins TRBV19 to TRBJ2-1, with 11 bases identical to TRBD1. This CDR3 contains 17 residues. The germline V gene encodes CDR1 LNHDA and CDR2 SQIVND (reference sequence). The junction had 13 bases not matched to a gene; V was cut back by 4 bases and J by 8 bases. The CDR3 region has the DNA TGTGCCAGTAGTACGCCAACCGGGACAGGGGGAGGGGATGAGCAGTTCTTC. Translation: CASSTPTGTGGGDEQFF.